Reported below is one T cell receptor (beta chain). Using immunoSEQ multiplex PCR, the repertoire was profiled, and TCRdb retains in-frame clones only, with some absent. The table lists roughly 120,000 clones, about 85% of them singletons. The source of the sample is a study of blood T cell repertoires in COVID-19. Overall study context: Sources were T cells, B-cell-depleted T cells, or PBMCs; the material itself was cDNA or gDNA.

This sequence was found in a man aged 65 to 79 with acute or convalescent COVID-19. The sequenced material came from peripheral blood.

CDR3 protein: CASSLWATAPYGYTF. CDR3 DNA: TGTGCCAGCAGTTTATGGGCTACCGCGCCCTATGGCTACACCTTC. The chain joins TRBV27 to TRBJ1-2; D not certain. Looked up from germline, CDR1 is MNHEY and CDR2 is SMNVEV (reference sequence). The CDR3 has 15 amino acids. The germline V and J ends were trimmed by 1 base and 4 bases, with 13 bases remaining between them.